Included here is one T cell receptor (beta chain) sequence, with context. Its antigen is unidentified. Germline V gene lookup returns CDR1 SGDLS and CDR2 YYNGEE. J lost 4 bases, V lost 3 bases, and 10 bases had no gene match. The CDR3 has 16 amino acids. The data stem from a study of cytomegalovirus exposure and HLA in healthy donors. Findings and limits, study-wide: Cytomegalovirus association was listed for 164 TCR beta chains. Researchers had no immune exposure information except CMV serostatus available.

PCR primers comprised 60 Vbeta and 13 Jbeta primers. Clones were sequenced by immunoSEQ multiplex PCR, and TCRdb holds only the in-frame ones, with some missing. The sample holds 150,000 to 200,000 clones, 75% to 80% seen once. This TCR derives from a woman in her thirties in good health and CMV-seropositive. The sample comprised PBMCs. The genes are TRBV9 and TRBJ1-2, with 9 nucleotides matching TRBD1. The CDR3 DNA sequence: TGTGCCAGCAGCGGCAGACGGACAGGGGTTTCCTATGGCTACACCTTC. It specifies CASSGRRTGVSYGYTF.